This T cell receptor beta chain was obtained from a study of blood T cell repertoires in COVID-19. Across the whole study: Whether acute or convalescent, the COVID-19 samples came from the United States, Italy and Spain. The cDNA or gDNA used as material had been derived from T cells, B-cell-depleted T cells, or PBMCs.

As processed by the authors: Reference gene primer amplification yielded estimated nucleated cell counts. The data were produced by immunoSEQ multiplex PCR, yet TCRdb's version contains in-frame clones alone and is incomplete. Clonal size and the V and J genes are those of that table, whereas D and trimming came from the DNA. The data show 210,000 or so clones, roughly nine tenths seen once. This CDR3 spans 13 amino acids. V was trimmed by 3 bases and J by 6 bases, leaving 13 bases between them. Per the germline V gene, CDR1 is SGHDT and CDR2 is YYEEEE. Material: peripheral blood. The V gene is TRBV5-6, the J gene TRBJ2-7, with a tentative D call TRBD2 (6 bases). The TCR comes from a woman in her forties or fifties with acute or convalescent COVID-19. CDR3 DNA sequence: TGTGCCAGCAGCTCGGGAGTGGGGAGCGAGCAGTACTTC. This gives the protein CASSSGVGSEQYF.